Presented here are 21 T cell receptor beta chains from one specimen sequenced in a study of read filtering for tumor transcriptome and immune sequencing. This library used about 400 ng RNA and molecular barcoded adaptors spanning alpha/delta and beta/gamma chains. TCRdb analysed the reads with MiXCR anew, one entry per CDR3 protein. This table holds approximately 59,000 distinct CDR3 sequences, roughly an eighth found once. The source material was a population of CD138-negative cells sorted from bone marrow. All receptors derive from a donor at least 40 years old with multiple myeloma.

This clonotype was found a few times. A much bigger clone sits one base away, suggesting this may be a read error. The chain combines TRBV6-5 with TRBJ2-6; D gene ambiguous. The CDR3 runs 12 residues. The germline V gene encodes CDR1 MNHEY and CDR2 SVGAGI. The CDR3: CARSSGANVLTF. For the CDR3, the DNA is TGTGCCAGAAGTTCTGGGGCCAACGTCCTGACTTTC.

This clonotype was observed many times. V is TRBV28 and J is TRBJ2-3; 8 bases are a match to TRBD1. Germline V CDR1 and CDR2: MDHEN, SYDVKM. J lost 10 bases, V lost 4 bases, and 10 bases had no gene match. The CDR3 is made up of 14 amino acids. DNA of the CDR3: TGTGCCAGCAGTTCCCGGACAGGGAGATCTCCGCAGTATTTT. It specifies CASSSRTGRSPQYF.

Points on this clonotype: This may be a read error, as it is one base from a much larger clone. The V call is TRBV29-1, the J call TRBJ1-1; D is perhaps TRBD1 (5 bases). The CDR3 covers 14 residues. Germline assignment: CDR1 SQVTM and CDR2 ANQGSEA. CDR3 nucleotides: TGCAGCGTTGTAACGGGGACGATAAACACTGGAGCTTTCTTT. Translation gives CSVVTGTINTGAFF.

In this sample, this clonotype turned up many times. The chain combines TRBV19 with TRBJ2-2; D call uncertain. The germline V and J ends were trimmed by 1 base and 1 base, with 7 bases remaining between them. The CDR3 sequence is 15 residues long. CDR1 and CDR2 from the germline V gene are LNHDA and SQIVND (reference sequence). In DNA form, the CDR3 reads TGTGCCAGTAGTATAGTCCAGGTGAACACCGGGGAGCTGTTTTTT. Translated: CASSIVQVNTGELFF.

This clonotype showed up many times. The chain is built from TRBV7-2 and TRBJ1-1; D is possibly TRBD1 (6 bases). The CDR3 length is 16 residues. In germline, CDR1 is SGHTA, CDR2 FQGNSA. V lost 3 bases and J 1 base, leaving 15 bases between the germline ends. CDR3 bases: TGTGCCAGCAGCTTGCTGGGCGGGACACCGAACACTGAAGCTTTCTTT. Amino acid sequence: CASSLLGGTPNTEAFF.

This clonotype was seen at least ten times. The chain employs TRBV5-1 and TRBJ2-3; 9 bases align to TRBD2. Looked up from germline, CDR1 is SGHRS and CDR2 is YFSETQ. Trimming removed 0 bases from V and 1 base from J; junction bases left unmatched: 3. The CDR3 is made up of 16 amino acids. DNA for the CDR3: TGCGCCAGCAGCTTGGTAGCGGGGGCCGGCACAGATACGCAGTATTTT. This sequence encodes CASSLVAGAGTDTQYF.

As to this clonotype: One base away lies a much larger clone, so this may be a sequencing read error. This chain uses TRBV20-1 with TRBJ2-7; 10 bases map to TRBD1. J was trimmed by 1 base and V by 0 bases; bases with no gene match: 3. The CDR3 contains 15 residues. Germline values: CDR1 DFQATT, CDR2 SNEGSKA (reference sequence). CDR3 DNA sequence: TGCAGTGCTAGAGACCCGGGACAGGGGTCCTACGAGCAGTACTTC. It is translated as CSARDPGQGSYEQYF.

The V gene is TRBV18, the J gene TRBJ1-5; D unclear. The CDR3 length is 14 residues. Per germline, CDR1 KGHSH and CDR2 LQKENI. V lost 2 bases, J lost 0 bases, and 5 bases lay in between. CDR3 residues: CASSPNLSNQPQHF. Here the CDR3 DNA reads TGTGCCAGCTCACCAAACCTTAGCAATCAGCCCCAGCATTTT.

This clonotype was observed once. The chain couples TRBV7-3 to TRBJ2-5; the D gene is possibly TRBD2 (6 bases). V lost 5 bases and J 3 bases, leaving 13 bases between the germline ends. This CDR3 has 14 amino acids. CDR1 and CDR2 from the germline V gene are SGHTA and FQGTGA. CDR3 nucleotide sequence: TGTGCCAGCAGCCCTCGACTAGTAAAAGAGACCCAGTACTTC. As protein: CASSPRLVKETQYF. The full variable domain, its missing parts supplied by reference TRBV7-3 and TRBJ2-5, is GAGVSQTPSNKVTEKGKYVELRCDPISGHTALYWYRQSLGQGPEFLIYFQGTGAADDSGLPNDRFFAVRPEGSVSTLKIQRTERGDSAVYLCASSPRLVKETQYFGPGTRLLVL.

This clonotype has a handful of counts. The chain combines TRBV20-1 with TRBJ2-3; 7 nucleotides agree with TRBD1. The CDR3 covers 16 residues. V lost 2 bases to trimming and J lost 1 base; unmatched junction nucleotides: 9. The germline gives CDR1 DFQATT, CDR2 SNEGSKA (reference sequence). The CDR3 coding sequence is TGCAGTGCTAGAAGGGGCGCCGGGACAGGCACAGATACGCAGTATTTT. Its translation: CSARRGAGTGTDTQYF.

The CDR3 loop reads CASSEWDRGISTEAFF. CDR3 bases: TGCGCCAGCAGCGAATGGGACAGGGGGATAAGCACTGAAGCTTTCTTT. This chain connects TRBV5-1 to TRBJ1-1, with 11 bases that match TRBD1. The CDR3 runs 16 residues. From germline, CDR1 is SGHRS and CDR2 YFSETQ. V shed 4 bases and J 4 bases; nucleotides not matched to a gene: 9.

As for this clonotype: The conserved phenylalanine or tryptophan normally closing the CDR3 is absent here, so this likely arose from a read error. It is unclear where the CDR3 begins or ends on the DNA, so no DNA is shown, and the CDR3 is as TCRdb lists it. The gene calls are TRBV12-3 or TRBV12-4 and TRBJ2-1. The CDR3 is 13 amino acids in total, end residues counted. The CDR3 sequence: CASSKSRDNEQIY.

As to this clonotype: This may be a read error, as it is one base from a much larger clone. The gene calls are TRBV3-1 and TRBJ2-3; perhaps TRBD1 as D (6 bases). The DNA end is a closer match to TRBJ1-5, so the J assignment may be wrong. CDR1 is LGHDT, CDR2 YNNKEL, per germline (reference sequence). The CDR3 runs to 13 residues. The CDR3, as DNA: TGTGCCAGCAGCCAAGATCTAGGGGGTACGCAGCATTTT. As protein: CASSQDLGGTQHF.

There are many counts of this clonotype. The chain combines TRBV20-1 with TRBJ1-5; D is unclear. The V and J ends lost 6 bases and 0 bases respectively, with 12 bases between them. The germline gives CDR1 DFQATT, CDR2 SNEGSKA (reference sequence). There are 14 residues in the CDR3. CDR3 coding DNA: TGCAGTGCCAAGATAAGTTATAGCAATCAGCCCCAGCATTTT. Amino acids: CSAKISYSNQPQHF.

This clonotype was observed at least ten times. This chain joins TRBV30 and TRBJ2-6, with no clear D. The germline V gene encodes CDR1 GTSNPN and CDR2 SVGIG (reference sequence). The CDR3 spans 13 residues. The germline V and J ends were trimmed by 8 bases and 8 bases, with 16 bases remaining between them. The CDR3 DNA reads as TGTGCCAAAAAAGCACAGCGCCCCAACGTCCTGACTTTC. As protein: CAKKAQRPNVLTF. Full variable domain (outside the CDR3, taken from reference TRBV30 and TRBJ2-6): SQTIHQWPATLVQPVGSPLSLECTVEGTSNPNLYWYRQAAGRGLQLLFYSVGIGQISSEVPQNLSASRPQDRQFILSSKKLLLSDSGFYLCAKKAQRPNVLTFGAGSRLTVL.

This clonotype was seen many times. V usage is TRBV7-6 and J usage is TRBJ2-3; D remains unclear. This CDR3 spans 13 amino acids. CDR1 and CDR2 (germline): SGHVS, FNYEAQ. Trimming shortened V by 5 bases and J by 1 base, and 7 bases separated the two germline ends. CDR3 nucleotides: TGTGCCAGCAGCCCCGTCCGCACAGATACGCAGTATTTT. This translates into CASSPVRTDTQYF. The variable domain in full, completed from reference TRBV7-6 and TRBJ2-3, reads GAGVSQSPRYKVTKRGQDVALRCDPISGHVSLYWYRQALGQGPEFLTYFNYEAQQDKSGLPNDRFSAERPEGSISTLTIQRTEQRDSAMYRCASSPVRTDTQYFGPGTRLTVL.

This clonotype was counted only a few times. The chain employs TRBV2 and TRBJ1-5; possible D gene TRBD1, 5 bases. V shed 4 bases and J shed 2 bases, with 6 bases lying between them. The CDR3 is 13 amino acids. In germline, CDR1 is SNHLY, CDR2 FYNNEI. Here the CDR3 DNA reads TGTGCCAGCAGTGGGGGGGGCAATCAGCCCCAGCATTTT. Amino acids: CASSGGGNQPQHF.

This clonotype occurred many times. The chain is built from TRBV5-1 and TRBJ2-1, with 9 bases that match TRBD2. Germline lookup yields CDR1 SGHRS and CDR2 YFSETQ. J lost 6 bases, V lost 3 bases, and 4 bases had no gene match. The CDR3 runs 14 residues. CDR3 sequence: CASSSGTSRNEQFF. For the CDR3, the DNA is TGCGCCAGCAGCTCCGGGACTAGCCGCAATGAGCAGTTCTTC.

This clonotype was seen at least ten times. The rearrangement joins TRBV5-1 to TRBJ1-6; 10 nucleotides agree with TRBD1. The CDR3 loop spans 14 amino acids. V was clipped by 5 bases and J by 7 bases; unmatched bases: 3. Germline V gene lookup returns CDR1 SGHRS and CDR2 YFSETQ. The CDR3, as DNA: TGCGCCAGCAGTCGGACAGGGGGAAATTCACCCCTCCACTTT. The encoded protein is CASSRTGGNSPLHF. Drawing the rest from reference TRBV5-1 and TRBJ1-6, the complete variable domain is KAGVTQTPRYLIKTRGQQVTLSCSPISGHRSVSWYQQTPGQGLQFLFEYFSETQRNKGNFPGRFSGRQFSNSRSEMNVSTLELGDSALYLCASSRTGGNSPLHFGNGTRLTVT.

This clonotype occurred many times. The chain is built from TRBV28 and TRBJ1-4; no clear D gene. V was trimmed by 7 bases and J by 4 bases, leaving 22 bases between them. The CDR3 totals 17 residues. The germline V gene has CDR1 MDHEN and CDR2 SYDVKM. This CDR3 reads CASTTALRQEINEKLFF. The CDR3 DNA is TGTGCCAGCACCACCGCCCTCCGGCAGGAAATTAATGAAAAACTGTTTTTT.

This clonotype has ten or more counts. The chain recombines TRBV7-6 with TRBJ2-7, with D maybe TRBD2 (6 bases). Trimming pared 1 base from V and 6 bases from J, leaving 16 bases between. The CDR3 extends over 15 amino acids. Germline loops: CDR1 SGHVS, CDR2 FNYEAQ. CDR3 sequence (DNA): TGTGCCAGCAGCTTAGTCGAGGAGGGTAGGAGCGAGCAGTACTTC. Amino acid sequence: CASSLVEEGRSEQYF.